Listed below are T cell receptor beta chains from one sample, sequenced in a study of blood T cell repertoires in COVID-19. Sequencing was performed with immunoSEQ multiplex PCR; in TCRdb, only in-frame clones are kept and a portion is missing. The sample includes roughly 94,000 clones, about 79% of them seen just once. The sequencing input was peripheral blood. These receptor sequences come from a man aged 60 to 75 with acute or convalescent COVID-19. CDR3s include the opening cysteine and the closing phenylalanine or tryptophan. Each record gives: J gene, D gene, V gene, CDR3 length, clone size, CDR3 protein, CDR3 DNA. D genes are given only for firm matches. Some rows mark clone size as missing; the rest say once, few, many or name a class of expanded clone.

J gene: TRBJ1-1; D gene: NA; V gene: TRBV28; CDR3 length: 13; clone size: NA; CDR3 protein: CASDRRPNTEAFF; CDR3 DNA: TGTGCCAGCGACAGGAGACCGAACACTGAAGCTTTCTTT
J gene: TRBJ2-5; D gene: TRBD2; V gene: TRBV5-1; CDR3 length: 15; clone size: NA; CDR3 protein: CASSLVTSGGETQYF; CDR3 DNA: TGCGCCAGCAGCTTGGTAACTAGCGGGGGTGAGACCCAGTACTTC
J gene: TRBJ2-2; D gene: NA; V gene: TRBV5-1; CDR3 length: 14; clone size: NA; CDR3 protein: CASSLLRDTGELFF; CDR3 DNA: TGCGCCAGCAGCTTACTCAGGGACACCGGGGAGCTGTTTTTT
J gene: TRBJ2-3; D gene: NA; V gene: TRBV7-3; CDR3 length: 13; clone size: NA; CDR3 protein: CASSEQGPDTQYF; CDR3 DNA: TGTGCCAGCAGCGAACAGGGACCAGATACGCAGTATTTT
J gene: TRBJ1-2; D gene: NA; V gene: TRBV2; CDR3 length: 12; clone size: NA; CDR3 protein: CASTTGNYGYTF; CDR3 DNA: TGTGCCAGCACAACAGGGAACTATGGCTACACCTTC
J gene: TRBJ2-1; D gene: NA; V gene: TRBV30; CDR3 length: 13; clone size: NA; CDR3 protein: CAWSVGTFVEQFF; CDR3 DNA: TGTGCCTGGAGTGTAGGGACATTCGTTGAGCAGTTCTTC
J gene: TRBJ1-4; D gene: TRBD1; V gene: TRBV27; CDR3 length: 17; clone size: NA; CDR3 protein: CASSLRTGKGTNEKLFF; CDR3 DNA: TGTGCCAGCAGTTTAAGGACAGGGAAAGGGACTAATGAAAAACTGTTTTTT
J gene: TRBJ2-7; D gene: NA; V gene: TRBV28; CDR3 length: 14; clone size: NA; CDR3 protein: CASSLGLGSYEQYF; CDR3 DNA: TGTGCCAGCAGTTTGGGACTGGGGAGCTACGAGCAGTACTTC
J gene: TRBJ1-6; D gene: TRBD1; V gene: TRBV11-2; CDR3 length: 14; clone size: NA; CDR3 protein: CASQGATYNSPLHF; CDR3 DNA: TGTGCCAGCCAGGGGGCCACCTATAATTCACCCCTCCACTTT
J gene: TRBJ2-7; D gene: TRBD1; V gene: TRBV28; CDR3 length: 14; clone size: NA; CDR3 protein: CASTRDRASYEQYF; CDR3 DNA: TGTGCCAGCACCCGGGACAGGGCCTCCTACGAGCAGTACTTC
J gene: TRBJ1-1; D gene: NA; V gene: TRBV25-1; CDR3 length: 12; clone size: NA; CDR3 protein: CASSYSNTEAFF; CDR3 DNA: TGTGCCAGCAGTTACTCGAACACTGAAGCTTTCTTT
J gene: TRBJ1-4; D gene: NA; V gene: TRBV5-5; CDR3 length: 15; clone size: NA; CDR3 protein: CASSLEGPGQEKLFF; CDR3 DNA: TGTGCCAGCAGCTTGGAGGGGCCAGGGCAGGAAAAACTGTTTTTT
J gene: TRBJ1-1; D gene: NA; V gene: TRBV29-1; CDR3 length: 14; clone size: NA; CDR3 protein: CSVGEAGPGAEAFF; CDR3 DNA: TGCAGCGTTGGGGAGGCGGGCCCGGGGGCTGAAGCTTTCTTT
J gene: TRBJ1-6; D gene: NA; V gene: TRBV14; CDR3 length: 14; clone size: NA; CDR3 protein: CASSQGTANSPLHF; CDR3 DNA: TGTGCCAGCAGCCAAGGGACAGCCAATTCACCCCTCCACTTT
J gene: TRBJ1-2; D gene: TRBD1; V gene: TRBV5-1; CDR3 length: 18; clone size: NA; CDR3 protein: CASSLVRPGGQGLYGYTF; CDR3 DNA: TGCGCCAGCAGCTTGGTACGACCGGGTGGACAGGGGCTGTATGGCTACACCTTC
J gene: TRBJ1-5; D gene: TRBD1; V gene: TRBV6-5; CDR3 length: 14; clone size: few; CDR3 protein: CASSYVQGGQPQHF; CDR3 DNA: TGTGCCAGCAGTTACGTACAGGGGGGTCAGCCCCAGCATTTT
J gene: TRBJ1-3; D gene: NA; V gene: TRBV9; CDR3 length: 16; clone size: NA; CDR3 protein: CASSVEPRNPGNTIYF; CDR3 DNA: TGTGCCAGCAGCGTAGAGCCCAGGAACCCTGGAAACACCATATATTTT
J gene: TRBJ2-5; D gene: TRBD2; V gene: TRBV25-1; CDR3 length: 15; clone size: NA; CDR3 protein: CASSEAGLAEGTQYF; CDR3 DNA: TGTGCCAGCAGTGAAGCGGGACTAGCGGAGGGGACCCAGTACTTC
J gene: TRBJ1-5; D gene: NA; V gene: TRBV7-2; CDR3 length: 16; clone size: NA; CDR3 protein: CASSLLHRVGNQPQHF; CDR3 DNA: TGTGCCAGCAGCTTATTGCACAGGGTGGGCAATCAGCCCCAGCATTTT
J gene: TRBJ2-7; D gene: NA; V gene: TRBV4-2; CDR3 length: 13; clone size: NA; CDR3 protein: CASSQAGSEEQYF; CDR3 DNA: TGTGCCAGCAGCCAAGCGGGTTCAGAAGAGCAGTACTTC
J gene: TRBJ2-1; D gene: TRBD1; V gene: TRBV5-5; CDR3 length: 15; clone size: NA; CDR3 protein: CASSLQGAKGNEQFF; CDR3 DNA: TGTGCCAGCAGCTTACAGGGGGCGAAGGGCAATGAGCAGTTCTTC
J gene: TRBJ1-4; D gene: TRBD1; V gene: TRBV5-4; CDR3 length: 14; clone size: NA; CDR3 protein: CASSPGQGREKLFF; CDR3 DNA: TGTGCCAGCAGCCCGGGACAGGGAAGGGAAAAACTGTTTTTT
J gene: TRBJ1-1; D gene: TRBD1; V gene: TRBV3-1/TRBV3-2; CDR3 length: 14; clone size: NA; CDR3 protein: CASSQGTGNTEAFF; CDR3 DNA: TGTGCCAGCAGCCAAGGGACAGGGAACACTGAAGCTTTCTTT
J gene: TRBJ1-3; D gene: TRBD1; V gene: TRBV19; CDR3 length: 15; clone size: once; CDR3 protein: CASSTGTGVGNTIYF; CDR3 DNA: TGTGCCAGTAGCACCGGGACAGGGGTCGGGAACACCATATATTTT
J gene: TRBJ2-2; D gene: NA; V gene: TRBV2; CDR3 length: 14; clone size: NA; CDR3 protein: CASSSDRSTGELFF; CDR3 DNA: TGTGCCAGCAGTTCGGACAGATCCACCGGGGAGCTGTTTTTT
J gene: TRBJ1-2; D gene: NA; V gene: TRBV7-9; CDR3 length: 13; clone size: NA; CDR3 protein: CASSRRGTYGYTF; CDR3 DNA: TGTGCCAGCAGCCGGAGGGGAACTTATGGCTACACCTTC
J gene: TRBJ2-5; D gene: NA; V gene: TRBV5-4; CDR3 length: 12; clone size: NA; CDR3 protein: CASSNWQETQYF; CDR3 DNA: TGTGCCAGCAGCAACTGGCAAGAGACCCAGTACTTC
J gene: TRBJ1-1; D gene: TRBD1; V gene: TRBV24-1; CDR3 length: 15; clone size: NA; CDR3 protein: CATSDARQGMSEAFF; CDR3 DNA: TGTGCCACCAGTGACGCTCGACAGGGAATGAGTGAAGCTTTCTTT
J gene: TRBJ2-1; D gene: TRBD2; V gene: TRBV3-1/TRBV3-2; CDR3 length: 14; clone size: once; CDR3 protein: CASSQAGLDNEQFF; CDR3 DNA: TGTGCCAGCAGCCAGGCGGGACTAGACAATGAGCAGTTCTTC
J gene: TRBJ2-7; D gene: TRBD1; V gene: TRBV7-8; CDR3 length: 17; clone size: NA; CDR3 protein: CASSLYPPGTGSYEQYF; CDR3 DNA: TGTGCCAGCAGCTTATATCCCCCTGGGACAGGGAGCTACGAGCAGTACTTC
J gene: TRBJ1-2; D gene: NA; V gene: TRBV28; CDR3 length: 11; clone size: NA; CDR3 protein: CASQGIYGYTF; CDR3 DNA: TGTGCCAGCCAGGGGATTTATGGCTACACCTTC
J gene: TRBJ2-1; D gene: TRBD2; V gene: TRBV24-1; CDR3 length: 16; clone size: NA; CDR3 protein: CATSDPSGGTYNEQFF; CDR3 DNA: TGTGCCACCAGTGATCCAAGCGGGGGGACCTACAATGAGCAGTTCTTC
J gene: TRBJ2-1; D gene: NA; V gene: TRBV2; CDR3 length: 13; clone size: few; CDR3 protein: CASSPQGYNEQFF; CDR3 DNA: TGTGCCAGCAGCCCACAGGGCTACAATGAGCAGTTCTTC
J gene: TRBJ1-5; D gene: TRBD1; V gene: TRBV2; CDR3 length: 14; clone size: NA; CDR3 protein: CASNLDRANQPQHF; CDR3 DNA: TGTGCCAGCAATCTGGACAGGGCGAATCAGCCCCAGCATTTT
J gene: TRBJ1-1; D gene: NA; V gene: TRBV2; CDR3 length: 14; clone size: NA; CDR3 protein: CASRREGSNTEAFF; CDR3 DNA: TGTGCCAGCAGGAGGGAGGGGTCGAACACTGAAGCTTTCTTT
J gene: TRBJ2-5; D gene: TRBD2; V gene: TRBV3-1/TRBV3-2; CDR3 length: 16; clone size: NA; CDR3 protein: CASSQGLAGARETQYF; CDR3 DNA: TGTGCCAGCAGCCAAGGACTAGCGGGGGCCAGGGAGACCCAGTACTTC
J gene: TRBJ1-2; D gene: NA; V gene: TRBV7-2; CDR3 length: 15; clone size: NA; CDR3 protein: CASSPDIVSIYGYTF; CDR3 DNA: TGTGCCAGCAGCCCGGACATTGTGTCGATCTATGGCTACACCTTC
J gene: TRBJ1-6; D gene: TRBD1; V gene: TRBV18; CDR3 length: 14; clone size: NA; CDR3 protein: CASSTTGVGSPLHF; CDR3 DNA: TGTGCCAGCTCAACTACAGGGGTAGGATCACCCCTCCACTTT
J gene: TRBJ2-2; D gene: NA; V gene: TRBV28; CDR3 length: 15; clone size: once; CDR3 protein: CASSLWAGKTGELFF; CDR3 DNA: TGTGCCAGCAGTTTGTGGGCAGGGAAAACCGGGGAGCTGTTTTTT
J gene: TRBJ1-3; D gene: TRBD1; V gene: TRBV6-1; CDR3 length: 15; clone size: NA; CDR3 protein: CASSETGGMRNTIYF; CDR3 DNA: TGTGCCAGCAGTGAAACAGGGGGTATGAGAAACACCATATATTTT
J gene: TRBJ2-1; D gene: TRBD2; V gene: TRBV28; CDR3 length: 16; clone size: once; CDR3 protein: CASSLLAGGPNNEQFF; CDR3 DNA: TGTGCCAGCAGTTTACTAGCGGGGGGGCCCAACAATGAGCAGTTCTTC
J gene: TRBJ2-7; D gene: TRBD2; V gene: TRBV11-2; CDR3 length: 15; clone size: once; CDR3 protein: CASSLGGGLYYEQYF; CDR3 DNA: TGTGCCAGCAGCTTAGGCGGGGGGCTATACTACGAGCAGTACTTC
J gene: TRBJ2-5; D gene: TRBD1; V gene: TRBV2; CDR3 length: 15; clone size: NA; CDR3 protein: CASTAQQGGWETQYF; CDR3 DNA: TGTGCCAGCACCGCGCAACAGGGGGGCTGGGAGACCCAGTACTTC